The subject of this entry is one T cell receptor (beta chain). Its antigen remains unidentified. Distinct nucleotide sequences in the sample also encode this CDR3. This record belongs to a study of cytomegalovirus exposure and HLA in healthy donors. Produced via immunoSEQ multiplex PCR; TCRdb's table is partial and in-frame only. The sample gives 110,000 or so clones, about 88% of which show up once; 3% to 4% is in the top ten. General study results and limits: Overall, approximately 180 TCR beta chains were annotated as cytomegalovirus-associated. The classifier, whose performance was assessed in both the original and validation cohorts, reportedly diagnosed cytomegalovirus status with high specificity and sensitivity. Despite most TCR sequences being rare, some public TCRs occurred in many donors.

Trimming took off 4 bases at V and 0 bases at J, with 9 bases between the two ends. The CDR3 has 13 residues. Germline lookup yields CDR1 SQVTM and CDR2 ANQGSEA. The origin of this receptor is a woman between 18 and 30 years old in good health and CMV-seropositive. The sequenced sample consisted of PBMCs. The chain couples TRBV29-1 to TRBJ1-1; the D is unclear. The CDR3 DNA is TGCAGCGTTGCTGGCAGGATGAACACTGAAGCTTTCTTT. It codes for CSVAGRMNTEAFF. Combining the CDR3 with reference TRBV29-1 and TRBJ1-1 gives the whole variable domain SAVISQKPSRDICQRGTSLTIQCQVDSQVTMMFWYRQQPGQSLTLIATANQGSEATYESGFVIDKFPISRPNLTFSTLTVSNMSPEDSSIYLCSVAGRMNTEAFFGQGTRLTVV.